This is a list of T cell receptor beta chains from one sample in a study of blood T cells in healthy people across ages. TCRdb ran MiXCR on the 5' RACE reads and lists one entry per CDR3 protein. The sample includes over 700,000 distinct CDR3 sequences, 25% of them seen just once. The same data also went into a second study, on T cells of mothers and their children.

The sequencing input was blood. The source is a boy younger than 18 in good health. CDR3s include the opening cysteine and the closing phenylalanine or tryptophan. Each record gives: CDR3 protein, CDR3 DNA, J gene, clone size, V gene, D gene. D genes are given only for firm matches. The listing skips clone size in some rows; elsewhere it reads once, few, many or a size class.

CSAGTTSGNTIYF TGCAGCGCTGGGACAACCTCTGGAAACACCATATATTTT TRBJ1-3 NA TRBV29-1 NA
CASSLVGTGGRWTNEKLFF TGTGCCAGCAGCTTAGTCGGCACGGGAGGGCGTTGGACTAATGAAAAACTGTTTTTT TRBJ1-4 NA TRBV7-2 NA
CASSADGGAVTYEQYF TGTGCCAGCAGCGCCGATGGAGGGGCGGTAACCTACGAGCAGTACTTC TRBJ2-7 NA TRBV9 NA
CASSPTGTDYGYTF TGTGCCAGCAGCCCAACCGGGACAGACTATGGCTACACCTTC TRBJ1-2 NA TRBV5-5 TRBD1
CASSDGSGRDTQYF TGTGCCAGCAGTGACGGCAGTGGGAGGGATACGCAGTATTTT TRBJ2-3 NA TRBV2 NA
CASSLRPTGSYEQYF TGCGCCAGCAGCTTGCGTCCGACAGGCTCCTACGAGCAGTACTTC TRBJ2-7 NA TRBV5-1 NA
CASSSQGIFYGYTF TGTGCCAGCAGCTCACAAGGGATATTCTATGGCTACACCTTC TRBJ1-2 few TRBV7-9 NA
CASSQVVGDVYEQYF TGCGCCAGCAGCCAAGTTGTAGGGGACGTCTACGAGCAGTACTTC TRBJ2-7 NA TRBV4-1 NA
CASSYTRWGGEQFF TGCGCCAGCAGCTACACGCGGTGGGGTGGTGAGCAGTTCTTC TRBJ2-1 NA TRBV4-3 NA
CASSTTGVTEAFF TGCGCCAGCAGCACGACAGGGGTGACTGAAGCTTTCTTT TRBJ1-1 NA TRBV5-1 TRBD1
CSVGRRVADHEQYF TGCAGCGTTGGGCGGAGGGTAGCGGACCACGAGCAGTACTTC TRBJ2-7 few TRBV29-1 NA
CSARTGTGGRIEQFF TGCAGTGCTAGGACCGGGACAGGGGGTCGGATTGAGCAGTTCTTC TRBJ2-1 NA TRBV20-1 TRBD1
CASSPNALDTDTQYF TGTGCCAGCAGCCCCAACGCCCTGGACACAGATACGCAGTATTTT TRBJ2-3 few TRBV7-2 NA
CASSQDSRAHVPFLTDTQYF TGTGCCAGCAGCCAAGACTCGCGGGCTCACGTCCCATTCCTCACAGATACGCAGTATTTT TRBJ2-3 NA TRBV4-2 NA
CASSGRSGLGNEKLFF TGTGCCAGCAGCGGACGCTCTGGGCTGGGGAATGAAAAACTGTTTTTT TRBJ1-4 NA TRBV7-9 NA
CASSAGVGGTDTQYF TGTGCCAGCAGCGCGGGGGTTGGGGGCACAGATACGCAGTATTTT TRBJ2-3 NA TRBV9 NA
CASSHRFGANTGELFF TGCGCCAGCAGCCACAGGTTCGGGGCCAACACCGGGGAGCTGTTTTTT TRBJ2-2 NA TRBV4-3 NA
CASSVSQGYEKLFF TGTGCCAGCAGTGTATCCCAGGGGTATGAAAAACTGTTTTTT TRBJ1-4 few TRBV2 NA
CSVGVNNEQYF TGCAGCGTGGGGGTTAACAACGAGCAGTACTTC TRBJ2-7 few TRBV29-1 NA
CASSSFRDGQIYEQYF TGTGCCAGCAGCTCGTTCCGGGACGGGCAGATCTACGAGCAGTACTTC TRBJ2-7 few TRBV7-9 NA
CASSLAYGKTYNEQFF TGTGCCAGCAGCTTAGCGTATGGGAAAACCTACAATGAGCAGTTCTTC TRBJ2-1 NA TRBV7-9 NA
CATRWAYEQYF TGCGCCACCAGGTGGGCCTACGAGCAGTACTTC TRBJ2-7 few TRBV10-2 NA
CASSHDVDRLGEKLFF TGCGCCAGCAGCCACGACGTTGACAGGTTGGGCGAAAAACTGTTTTTT TRBJ1-4 NA TRBV4-3 NA
CASSLGDTRDEKLFF TGCGCCAGCAGCTTGGGTGACACGCGTGATGAAAAACTGTTTTTT TRBJ1-4 few TRBV5-1 NA
CASSKINNEQFF TGTGCCAGCAGCAAAATAAACAATGAGCAGTTCTTC TRBJ2-1 NA TRBV3-1 NA
CASDSFTGELFF TGTGCCAGCGACAGTTTCACCGGGGAGCTGTTTTTT TRBJ2-2 NA TRBV6-2/TRBV6-3 NA
CASSLHGGETYEQYF TGTGCCAGCAGCTTACACGGGGGAGAGACCTACGAGCAGTACTTC TRBJ2-7 few TRBV7-3 NA
CASSLAQDRGHGYTF TGTGCCAGCAGCTTAGCGCAGGACAGGGGCCATGGCTACACCTTC TRBJ1-2 few TRBV7-2 TRBD1
CASRRDTRLGTDTQYF TGTGCCAGCAGACGGGACACCCGGCTGGGTACAGATACGCAGTATTTT TRBJ2-3 NA TRBV7-2 NA
CASSSRLVDGTGELFF TGTGCCAGCAGTTCAAGACTAGTCGATGGCACCGGGGAGCTGTTTTTT TRBJ2-2 NA TRBV6-2/TRBV6-3 NA
CASSLSSSSYNEQFF TGTGCCAGCAGTTTATCATCGAGCTCCTACAATGAGCAGTTCTTC TRBJ2-1 NA TRBV27 NA
CASRAGGGIQYF TGCGCCAGCAGGGCAGGGGGCGGCATTCAGTACTTC TRBJ2-4 many TRBV5-1 TRBD1
CAISADPVAETQYF TGTGCCATCAGTGCGGATCCTGTAGCAGAGACCCAGTACTTC TRBJ2-5 few TRBV10-3 NA
CSARGDEGTTEAFF TGCAGTGCTAGAGGAGATGAAGGTACCACTGAAGCTTTCTTT TRBJ1-1 NA TRBV20-1 NA
CASSLFLAGGTDTQYF TGTGCCAGCAGCTTATTCCTAGCGGGGGGGACAGATACGCAGTATTTT TRBJ2-3 few TRBV7-3 TRBD2
CATSIRDSGRTGANVLTF TGTGCCACCAGCATTAGGGACAGTGGGCGCACTGGGGCCAACGTCCTGACTTTC TRBJ2-6 few TRBV15 TRBD1
CASSYSLGKAHNTF TGTGCCAGCAGTTACTCGCTAGGAAAGGCGCATAATACCTTC TRBJ1-2 few TRBV6-5 NA
CAGRRADRDEKLFF TGTGCCGGGCGCCGGGCAGACCGAGATGAAAAACTGTTTTTT TRBJ1-4 few TRBV6-2/TRBV6-3 NA
CASSLAPGANQPQHF TGCGCCAGCAGCTTGGCCCCGGGCGCCAATCAGCCCCAGCATTTT TRBJ1-5 NA TRBV5-1 NA
CASSLKTGREQYF TGTGCCAGCAGTTTAAAGACAGGGCGCGAGCAGTACTTC TRBJ2-7 few TRBV27 TRBD1
CASSYGIGTFF TGTGCCAGCAGTTACGGGATAGGGACTTTCTTC TRBJ1-2 few TRBV6-5 NA
CASSLGAGGFGYGYTF TGTGCCAGCAGTTTAGGGGCAGGGGGTTTTGGCTATGGCTACACCTTC TRBJ1-2 few TRBV28 TRBD1
CASKRGPSYNEQFF TGTGCCAGCAAACGGGGTCCGTCCTACAATGAGCAGTTCTTC TRBJ2-1 NA TRBV6-5 NA
CSVEDQPFNLLEFNYGYTF TGCAGCGTTGAAGATCAGCCTTTCAATCTTCTCGAATTTAACTATGGCTACACCTTC TRBJ1-2 few TRBV29-1 NA
CSAGGDSGSFTDTQYF TGCAGTGCCGGAGGGGATAGCGGGAGTTTTACAGATACGCAGTATTTT TRBJ2-3 once TRBV20-1 TRBD2
CASRRGVSSYNEQFF TGCGCCAGCCGCAGGGGAGTTAGCTCCTACAATGAGCAGTTCTTC TRBJ2-1 NA TRBV5-1 NA
CASSPGRSQPQHF TGTGCCAGCAGTCCGGGGCGGTCTCAGCCCCAGCATTTT TRBJ1-5 NA TRBV2 NA
CSARDFGNTGELFF TGCAGTGCTAGAGATTTCGGAAACACCGGGGAGCTGTTTTTT TRBJ2-2 NA TRBV20-1 NA